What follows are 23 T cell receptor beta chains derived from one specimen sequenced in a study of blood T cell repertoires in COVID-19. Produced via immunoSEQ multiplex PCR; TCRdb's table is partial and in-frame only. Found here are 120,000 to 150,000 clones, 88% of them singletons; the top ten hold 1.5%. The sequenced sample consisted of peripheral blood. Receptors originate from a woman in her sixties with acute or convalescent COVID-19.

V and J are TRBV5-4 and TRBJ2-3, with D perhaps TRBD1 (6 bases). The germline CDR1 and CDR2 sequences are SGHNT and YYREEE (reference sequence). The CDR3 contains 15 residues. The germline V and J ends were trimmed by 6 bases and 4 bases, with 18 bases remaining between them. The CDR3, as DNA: TGTGCCAGCAACAACCCGGCAGGGGTGGCAGATACGCAGTATTTT. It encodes CASNNPAGVADTQYF.

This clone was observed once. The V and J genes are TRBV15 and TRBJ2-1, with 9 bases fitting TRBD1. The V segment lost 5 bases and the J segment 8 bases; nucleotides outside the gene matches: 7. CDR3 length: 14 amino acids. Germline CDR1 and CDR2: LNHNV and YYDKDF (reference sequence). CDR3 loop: CATSGQGNIDEQFF. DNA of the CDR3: TGTGCCACCAGCGGACAGGGGAATATTGATGAGCAGTTCTTC.

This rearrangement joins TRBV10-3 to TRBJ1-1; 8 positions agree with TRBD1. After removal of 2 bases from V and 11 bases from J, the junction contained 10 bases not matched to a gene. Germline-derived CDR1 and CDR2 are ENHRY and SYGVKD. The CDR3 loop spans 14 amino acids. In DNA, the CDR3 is TGTGCCATCAGTGAGCCCCGGACAGGGCAAGAGGCTTTCTTT. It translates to CAISEPRTGQEAFF.

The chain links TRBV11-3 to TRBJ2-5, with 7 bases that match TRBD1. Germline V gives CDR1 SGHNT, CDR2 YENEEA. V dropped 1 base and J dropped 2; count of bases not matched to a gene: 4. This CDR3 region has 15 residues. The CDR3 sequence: CASSLGPGQQETQYF. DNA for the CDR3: TGTGCCAGCAGCTTAGGACCGGGACAGCAAGAGACCCAGTACTTC.

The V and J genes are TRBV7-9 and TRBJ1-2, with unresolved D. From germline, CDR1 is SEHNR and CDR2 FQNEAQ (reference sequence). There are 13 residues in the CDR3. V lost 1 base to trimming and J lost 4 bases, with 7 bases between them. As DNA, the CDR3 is TGTGCCAGCAGCTTAGGATTCGGCTATGGCTACACCTTC. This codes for CASSLGFGYGYTF. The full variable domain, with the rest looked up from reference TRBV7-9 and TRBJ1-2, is DTGVSQNPRHKITKRGQNVTFRCDPISEHNRLYWYRQTLGQGPEFLTYFQNEAQLEKSRLLSDRFSAERPKGSFSTLEIQRTEQGDSAMYLCASSLGFGYGYTFGSGTRLTVV.

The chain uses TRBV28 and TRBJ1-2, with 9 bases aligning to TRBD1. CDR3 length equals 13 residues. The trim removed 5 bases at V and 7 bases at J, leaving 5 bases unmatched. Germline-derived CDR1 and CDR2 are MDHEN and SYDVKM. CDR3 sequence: CASSNTGGSGYTF. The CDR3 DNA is TGTGCCAGCAGTAACACAGGGGGCTCTGGCTACACCTTC.

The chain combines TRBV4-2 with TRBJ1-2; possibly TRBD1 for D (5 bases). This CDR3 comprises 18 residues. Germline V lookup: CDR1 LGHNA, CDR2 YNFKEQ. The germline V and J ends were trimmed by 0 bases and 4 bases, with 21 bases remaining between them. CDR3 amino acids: CASSQDRMGHSQAYGYTF. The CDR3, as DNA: TGTGCCAGCAGCCAAGACCGCATGGGGCACTCTCAGGCCTATGGCTACACCTTC.

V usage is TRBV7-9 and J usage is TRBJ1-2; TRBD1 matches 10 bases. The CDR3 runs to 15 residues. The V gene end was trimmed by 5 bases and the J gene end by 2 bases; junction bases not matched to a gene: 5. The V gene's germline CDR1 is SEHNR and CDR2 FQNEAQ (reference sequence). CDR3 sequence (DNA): TGTGCCAGCAGCGCTCCGGACAGGGGGAACTATGGCTACACCTTC. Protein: CASSAPDRGNYGYTF. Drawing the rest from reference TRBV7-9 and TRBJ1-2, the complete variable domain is DTGVSQNPRHKITKRGQNVTFRCDPISEHNRLYWYRQTLGQGPEFLTYFQNEAQLEKSRLLSDRFSAERPKGSFSTLEIQRTEQGDSAMYLCASSAPDRGNYGYTFGSGTRLTVV.

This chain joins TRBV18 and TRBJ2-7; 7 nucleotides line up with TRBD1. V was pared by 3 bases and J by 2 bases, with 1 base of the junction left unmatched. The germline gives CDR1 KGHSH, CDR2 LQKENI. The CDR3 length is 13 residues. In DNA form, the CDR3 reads TGTGCCAGCTCACCGGGACAGCCCTACGAGCAGTACTTC. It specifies CASSPGQPYEQYF.

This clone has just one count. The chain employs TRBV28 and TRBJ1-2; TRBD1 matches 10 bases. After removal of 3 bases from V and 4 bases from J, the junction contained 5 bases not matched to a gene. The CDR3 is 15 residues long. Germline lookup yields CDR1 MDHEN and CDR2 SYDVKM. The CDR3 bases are TGTGCCAGCAGTTTCGACGGGACAGGGGCCTATGGCTACACCTTC. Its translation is CASSFDGTGAYGYTF.

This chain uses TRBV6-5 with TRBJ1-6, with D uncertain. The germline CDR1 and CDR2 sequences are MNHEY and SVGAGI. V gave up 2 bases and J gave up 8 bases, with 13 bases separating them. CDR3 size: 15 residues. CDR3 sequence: CASSYGYSGDSPLHF. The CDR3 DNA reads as TGTGCCAGCAGTTACGGGTATTCGGGAGATTCACCCCTCCACTTT.

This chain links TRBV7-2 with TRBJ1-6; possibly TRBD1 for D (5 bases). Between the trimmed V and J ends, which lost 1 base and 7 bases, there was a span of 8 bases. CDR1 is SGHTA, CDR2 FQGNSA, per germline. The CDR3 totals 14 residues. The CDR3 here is CASSLGRGNSPLHF. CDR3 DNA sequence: TGTGCCAGCAGCTTAGGCCGGGGGAATTCACCCCTCCACTTT.

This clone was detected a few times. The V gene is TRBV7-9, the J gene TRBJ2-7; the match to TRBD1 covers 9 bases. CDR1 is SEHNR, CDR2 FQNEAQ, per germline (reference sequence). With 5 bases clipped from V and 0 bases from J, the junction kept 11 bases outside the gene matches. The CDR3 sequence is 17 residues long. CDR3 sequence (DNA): TGTGCCAGCAGCCCTAGGGGACAGGGTACCTACTCCTACGAGCAGTACTTC. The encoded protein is CASSPRGQGTYSYEQYF. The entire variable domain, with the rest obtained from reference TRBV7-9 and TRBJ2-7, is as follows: DTGVSQNPRHKITKRGQNVTFRCDPISEHNRLYWYRQTLGQGPEFLTYFQNEAQLEKSRLLSDRFSAERPKGSFSTLEIQRTEQGDSAMYLCASSPRGQGTYSYEQYFGPGTRLTVT.

CDR3 nucleotide sequence: TGTGCCAGCAGCCCTAGGACAGGGGAAGAGACCCAGTACTTC. Translation gives CASSPRTGEETQYF. This chain links TRBV11-3 with TRBJ2-5; 9 bases align to TRBD1. There are 14 residues in the CDR3. After removal of 5 bases from V and 3 bases from J, the junction contained 4 bases not matched to a gene. Germline assignment: CDR1 SGHNT and CDR2 YENEEA.

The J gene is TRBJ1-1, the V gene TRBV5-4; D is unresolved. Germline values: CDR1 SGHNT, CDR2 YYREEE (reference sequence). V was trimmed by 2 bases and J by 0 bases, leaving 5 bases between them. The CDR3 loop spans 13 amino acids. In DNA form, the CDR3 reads TGTGCCAGCAGCTTACAAATGAACACTGAAGCTTTCTTT. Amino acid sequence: CASSLQMNTEAFF.

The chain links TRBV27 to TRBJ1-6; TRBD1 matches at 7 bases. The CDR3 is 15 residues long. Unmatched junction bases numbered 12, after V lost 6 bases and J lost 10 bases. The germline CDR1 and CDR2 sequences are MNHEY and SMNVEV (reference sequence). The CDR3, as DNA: TGTGCCAGCAGGCCGACAGGGAGGATTGGGTCACCCCTCCACTTT. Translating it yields CASRPTGRIGSPLHF.

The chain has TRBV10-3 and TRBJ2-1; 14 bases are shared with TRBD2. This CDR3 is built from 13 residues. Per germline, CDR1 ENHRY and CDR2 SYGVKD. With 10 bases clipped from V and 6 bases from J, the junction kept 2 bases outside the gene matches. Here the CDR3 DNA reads TGTGCCACCGGACTAGCGGGGGGCAATGAGCAGTTCTTC. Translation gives CATGLAGGNEQFF.

The CDR3 DNA sequence: TGTGCCAGCAGCTCCCCGGGACTAGCGGGGGGGCAAACAGATACGCAGTATTTT. Protein sequence: CASSSPGLAGGQTDTQYF. V and J are TRBV11-2 and TRBJ2-3; 16 positions agree with TRBD2. Germline CDR1 reads SGHAT; CDR2 reads FQNNGV. There are 18 residues in the CDR3. V dropped 4 bases and J dropped 3; count of bases not matched to a gene: 7.

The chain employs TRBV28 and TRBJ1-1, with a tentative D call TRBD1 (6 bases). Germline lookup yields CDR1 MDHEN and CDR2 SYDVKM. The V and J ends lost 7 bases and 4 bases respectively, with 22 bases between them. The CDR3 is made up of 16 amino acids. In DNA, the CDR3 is TGTGCCAGCACCGATGATGGGGGCAGGGGTACCACTGAAGCTTTCTTT. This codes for CASTDDGGRGTTEAFF.

The chain's CDR3 is CASSLQGREGTEAFF. CDR3 DNA sequence: TGTGCCAGCAGCTTACAAGGGCGGGAGGGCACTGAAGCTTTCTTT. V usage is TRBV7-3 and J usage is TRBJ1-1; D not certain. This CDR3 is 15 amino acids long. V was trimmed by 2 bases and J by 4 bases, leaving 14 bases between them. Germline CDR1 reads SGHTA; CDR2 reads FQGTGA.

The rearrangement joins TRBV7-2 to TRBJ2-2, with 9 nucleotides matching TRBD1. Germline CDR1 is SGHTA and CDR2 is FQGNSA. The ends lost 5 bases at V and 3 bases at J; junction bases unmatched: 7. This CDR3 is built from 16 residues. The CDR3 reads CASSPRTGAHTGELFF. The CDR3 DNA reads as TGTGCCAGCAGCCCCCGGACAGGGGCCCACACCGGGGAGCTGTTTTTT. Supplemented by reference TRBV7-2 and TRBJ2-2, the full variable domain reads GAGVSQSPSNKVTEKGKDVELRCDPISGHTALYWYRQSLGQGLEFLIYFQGNSAPDKSGLPSDRFSAERTGGSVSTLTIQRTQQEDSAVYLCASSPRTGAHTGELFFGEGSRLTVL.

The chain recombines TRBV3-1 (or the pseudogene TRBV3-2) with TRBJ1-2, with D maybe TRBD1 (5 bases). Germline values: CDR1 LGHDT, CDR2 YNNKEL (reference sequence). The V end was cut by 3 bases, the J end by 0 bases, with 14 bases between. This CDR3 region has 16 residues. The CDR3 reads CASSQVRVRTNYGYTF. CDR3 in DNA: TGTGCCAGCAGCCAGGTCAGGGTTCGGACTAACTATGGCTACACCTTC.

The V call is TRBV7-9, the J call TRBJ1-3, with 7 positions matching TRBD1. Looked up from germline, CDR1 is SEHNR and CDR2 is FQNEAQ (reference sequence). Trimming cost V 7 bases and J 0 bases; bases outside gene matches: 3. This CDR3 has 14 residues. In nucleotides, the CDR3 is TGTGCCAGCAAACAGGGGAACTCTGGAAACACCATATATTTT. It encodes CASKQGNSGNTIYF. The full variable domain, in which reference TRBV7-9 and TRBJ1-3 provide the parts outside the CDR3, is DTGVSQNPRHKITKRGQNVTFRCDPISEHNRLYWYRQTLGQGPEFLTYFQNEAQLEKSRLLSDRFSAERPKGSFSTLEIQRTEQGDSAMYLCASKQGNSGNTIYFGEGSWLTVV.